This T cell receptor beta chain was identified in a study of T cells in Graves' hyperthyroidism and ophthalmopathy. This clonotype was observed at least ten times. Amplified TCR beta CDR3 regions came from RNA transcripts. TCR CDR3 regions were first amplified by RT-PCR with HTBI primers. TCRdb independently ran MiXCR on the multiplex PCR reads; one entry per CDR3 protein. The sample shows about 570,000 distinct CDR3 sequences, 14% of them seen only once. V dropped 3 bases and J dropped 2; count of bases not matched to a gene: 0. Germline values: CDR1 KGHDR, CDR2 SFDVKD. This CDR3 is 13 amino acids long. Hyperthyroidism of Graves' type that showed no ophthalmopathy progression within 18 months was stable.

V is TRBV24-1 and J is TRBJ2-7; 7 bases fit TRBD2. The sample comprised blood. The receptor comes from a woman between 35 and 50 years old with Graves' hyperthyroidism. CDR3 DNA: TGTGCCACCAGTGATGCGGGAGCCTACGAGCAGTACTTC. As protein: CATSDAGAYEQYF.